This record covers a single T cell receptor (beta chain). What it recognizes is unknown. Generated by immunoSEQ multiplex PCR, the TCRdb table keeps only in-frame clones and is missing some. The profile shows more than 85,000 clones, about 86% of them singletons. The sample originates from a study of T cell responses to AZD1222 COVID-19 vaccine. General observations from the study: Mostly white British, mostly female donors; authors suggested clonal diversity may be underestimated.

V lost 5 bases and J 7 bases, leaving 20 bases between the germline ends. The CDR3 is 16 amino acids. Germline assignment: CDR1 SGHAT and CDR2 FQDESV (reference sequence). Sequences were derived from peripheral blood, sampled on day 0 of AZD1222 vaccination. The chain carries TRBV11-1 and TRBJ2-2, with D perhaps TRBD2 (6 bases). The clonotype originates from an adult in good health. The CDR3 loop reads CASSPGTFLGVGELFF. The CDR3 DNA follows: TGTGCCAGCAGCCCCGGGACTTTCCTGGGGGTCGGGGAGCTGTTTTTT.